The text below deals with one T cell receptor beta chain. Many counts were recorded for this clone. What this receptor recognizes is not known. No much larger clone exists at a distance of one base, and base qualities are not known. The Qiagen DNeasy kit was used to extract genomic DNA from unsorted PBMCs and from the negatively selected CD4+ and CD8+ fractions. Amplification of TCR beta CDR3 regions was done by immunoSEQ multiplex PCR with primers that anneal to V and J segments. A synthetic immune receptor repertoire was used to minimize amplification bias, and remaining bias was computationally removed after sequencing. Under the source paper's analysis protocol: Custom Python scripts were used to quantify repertoire diversity as the Shannon entropy index. Unsorted, CD4+ and CD8+ repertoires were analyzed separately, except in combined analyses where CD4+ and CD8+ sequences were merged in silico. A clone was considered expanded if an increase in frequency of at least 2-fold after treatment relative to C1D1 was found, and a pseudocount of 0.5 was applied to clones undetected at baseline. Singleton clones were defined as clones with 0 or 1 copy at C1D1, and non-singleton clones were defined as clones with 2 or more copies. Clones expanded in unsorted samples were assigned a CD4+, CD8+ or unknown annotation through matching of protein sequences in sorted samples from the same patient. Wilcoxon tests were applied to paired samples to test diversity changes from C1D1 to C4D1. The immuneACCESS repertoire file appears here via TCRdb, limited to in-frame rearrangements. These files lack a portion of the clones; in checked studies, under half of the deficit traces to unresolved V genes, and the cause of the others is not known. The D gene and trimming were derived from the DNA, and the V and J assignments and clone size from that table. Counted in this sample were 66,000 or so clones; 70% to 80% of them appeared once. The biggest ten clones account for less than 9.5% of the sample.

The record originates from a study of PD-1 blockade in classical Hodgkin lymphoma (dated by TCRdb to about 2020). Concerning the study at large: Nivolumab dosing was 3 mg/kg intravenously every 2 weeks, continuing until either disease progression or unacceptable toxicity. A peripheral blood immune signature of response to PD-1 blockade in classical Hodgkin lymphoma was defined using TCR beta sequencing and CyTOF.

This specimen's time point label, interpreted: cycle 2 day 1 (C2D1) of nivolumab. Every trial patient had relapsed following autologous stem cell transplantation, and prior brentuximab vedotin exposure was what differed among cohorts A, B and C. The trial cohort comprised a few dozen patients with relapsed/refractory classical Hodgkin lymphoma whose best overall responses were complete response, partial response or progressive disease. Trial patients were treated with single-agent nivolumab in the multi-cohort phase II CheckMate 205 trial. An independent review committee assessed best overall response using the 2007 International Working Group response criteria. Trial PBMCs were collected immediately before nivolumab initiation (C1D1) and during therapy at cycle 2 day 1 and cycle 4 day 1. After peripheral blood was drawn into 8 mL Vacutainer Cell Preparation Tubes, PBMCs were isolated by centrifugation and then cryopreserved.

What the authors observed across the whole study: CD4+ but not CD8+ TCR diversity rose significantly by C4D1 (p=0.0027 vs p=0.16), most apparent in complete responders (p=0.02). Baseline TCR diversity was reported to be lower in newly diagnosed patients than in healthy donors, and even lower in relapsed/refractory patients. Lower diversity was observed in patients in whom nivolumab was started less than 1 year after ASCT, and these patients were excluded from later analyses so that confounding by immune reconstitution would be avoided. The study was limited to a single clinical trial cohort, and causes of repertoire differences, possibly disease activity or prior therapy, remained undefined. Trial patients with a complete response had baseline diversity similar to that of newly diagnosed patients, while partial responders and progressors had significantly lower diversity.

Source: peripheral blood mononuclear cells (PBMCs), taken before the second cycle of nivolumab. This TCR derives from a human donor with classical Hodgkin lymphoma.

The bases are TGCGCCAGCAGCTTGGCCTCCGGGACTATTGCAGAGACCCAGTACTTC. Translated, this is CASSLASGTIAETQYF. The chain is made from TRBV5-1 and TRBJ2-5, and 7 bases in between align with TRBD2. Taken from the germline V gene, the CDR1 and CDR2 loops are SGHRS and YFSETQ. The cysteine opens and the phenylalanine closes a CDR3 of 16 amino acids. Only the CDR3 part of the read is kept: 48 bases, read in frame from the first base. From V the trimming removes 0 bases and from J it removes 4 bases, while the gene matches leave 9 bases of the junction unaccounted for. Full variable domain (CDR3 extended with the reference TRBV5-1 and TRBJ2-5 proteins): KAGVTQTPRYLIKTRGQQVTLSCSPISGHRSVSWYQQTPGQGLQFLFEYFSETQRNKGNFPGRFSGRQFSNSRSEMNVSTLELGDSALYLCASSLASGTIAETQYFGPGTRLLVL.